This entry is about one T cell receptor beta chain. What it binds is unknown. This entry is derived from a study of T cell repertoires in cytomegalovirus infection. Study in general: CMV epitopes that were recently identified and HLA-C-restricted were used alongside well-studied HLA-B-restricted ones. An indication of both CMV infection and matching HLA type came from public TCR beta signatures.

Study-level points and caveats: HLA-C-restricted TCR beta clonotypes specific for CMV led the ex vivo response.

From germline, CDR1 is SGHDT and CDR2 YYEEEE. CDR3 length: 15 residues. V lost 2 bases, J lost 3 bases, and 12 bases lay in between. TCRdb redid the calling of the reads with MiXCR, one entry per CDR3 protein. Here the sample spans fewer than 850,000 distinct CDR3 sequences, almost 30% being singletons. The rearrangement links TRBV5-6 to TRBJ2-1, with a possible D match to TRBD1 (5 bases). Sample: cultured CD8+ T cells from PBMCs, taken from culture after CMV antigen stimulation. This receptor was identified in a human donor in good health (CMV status not recorded). Some clones in this sample may be carry-over from other donors' samples. CDR3 protein: CASSFSGAYYNEQFF. DNA for the CDR3: TGTGCCAGCAGCTTCTCTGGGGCATACTACAATGAGCAGTTCTTC.